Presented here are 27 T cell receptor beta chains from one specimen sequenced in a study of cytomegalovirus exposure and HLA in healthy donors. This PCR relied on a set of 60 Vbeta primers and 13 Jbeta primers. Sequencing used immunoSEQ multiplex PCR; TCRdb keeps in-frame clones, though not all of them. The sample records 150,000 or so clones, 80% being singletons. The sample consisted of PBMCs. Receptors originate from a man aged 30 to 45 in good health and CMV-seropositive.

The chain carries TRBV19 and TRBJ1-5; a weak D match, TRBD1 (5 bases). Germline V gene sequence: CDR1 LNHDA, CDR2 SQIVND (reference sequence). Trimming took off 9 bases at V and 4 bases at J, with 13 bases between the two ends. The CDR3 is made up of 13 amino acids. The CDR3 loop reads CASGGGWNQPQHF. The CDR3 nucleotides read TGTGCCAGCGGCGGGGGGTGGAATCAGCCCCAGCATTTT.

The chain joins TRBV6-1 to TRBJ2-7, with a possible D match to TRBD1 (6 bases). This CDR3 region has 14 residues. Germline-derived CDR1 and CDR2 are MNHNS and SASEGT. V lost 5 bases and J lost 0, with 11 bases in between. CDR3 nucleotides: TGTGCCAGCAGTCGGGACAAAAGCTCCTACGAGCAGTACTTC. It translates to CASSRDKSSYEQYF.

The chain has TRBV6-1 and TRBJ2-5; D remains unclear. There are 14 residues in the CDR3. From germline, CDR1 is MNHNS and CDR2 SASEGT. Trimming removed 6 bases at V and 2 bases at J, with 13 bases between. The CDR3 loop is CASRKQSVQETQYF. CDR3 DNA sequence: TGTGCCAGCAGAAAGCAATCTGTTCAAGAGACCCAGTACTTC.

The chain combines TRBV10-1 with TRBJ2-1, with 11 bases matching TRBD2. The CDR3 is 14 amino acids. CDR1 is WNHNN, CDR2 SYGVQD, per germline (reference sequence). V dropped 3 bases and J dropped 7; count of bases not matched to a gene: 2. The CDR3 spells CASSDGTSGNEQFF. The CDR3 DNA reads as TGCGCCAGCAGTGACGGGACTAGCGGTAATGAGCAGTTCTTC.

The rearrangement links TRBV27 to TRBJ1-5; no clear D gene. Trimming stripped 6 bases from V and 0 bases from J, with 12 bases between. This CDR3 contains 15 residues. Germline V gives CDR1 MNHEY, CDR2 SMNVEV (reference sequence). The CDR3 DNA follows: TGTGCCAGCAGCCCGGGAACAGTTAGCAATCAGCCCCAGCATTTT. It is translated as CASSPGTVSNQPQHF.

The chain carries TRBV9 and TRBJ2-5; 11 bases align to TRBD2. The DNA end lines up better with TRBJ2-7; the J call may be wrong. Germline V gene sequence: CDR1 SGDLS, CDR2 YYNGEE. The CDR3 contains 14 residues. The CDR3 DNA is TGTGCCAGCAGCGTGGGACTAGCGGAGTACGAGCAGTACTTC. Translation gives CASSVGLAEYEQYF.

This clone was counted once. CDR3 loop: CASITGTAFQAFF. For the CDR3, the DNA is TGTGCCAGCATCACCGGGACAGCATTTCAAGCTTTCTTT. The chain has TRBV6-6 and TRBJ1-1, with 7 bases identical to TRBD1. CDR1 is MNHNY and CDR2 is SVGAGI in the germline V gene (reference sequence). V gave up 7 bases and J gave up 9 bases; unmatched junction bases: 11. The CDR3 length is 13 residues.

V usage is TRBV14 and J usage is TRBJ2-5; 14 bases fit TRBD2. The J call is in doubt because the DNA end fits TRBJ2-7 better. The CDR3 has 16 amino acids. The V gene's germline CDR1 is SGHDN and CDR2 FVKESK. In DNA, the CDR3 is TGTGCCAGCAGCCAACCGACTAGCGGGAGGGATCACGAGCAGTACTTC. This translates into CASSQPTSGRDHEQYF.

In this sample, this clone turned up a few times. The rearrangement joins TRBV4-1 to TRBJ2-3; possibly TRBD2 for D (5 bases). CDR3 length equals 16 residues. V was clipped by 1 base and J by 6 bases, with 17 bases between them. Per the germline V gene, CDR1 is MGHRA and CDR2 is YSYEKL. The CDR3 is CASSQVNLLVLDTQYF. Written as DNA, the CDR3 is TGCGCCAGCAGCCAAGTAAATCTACTAGTGTTGGATACGCAGTATTTT.

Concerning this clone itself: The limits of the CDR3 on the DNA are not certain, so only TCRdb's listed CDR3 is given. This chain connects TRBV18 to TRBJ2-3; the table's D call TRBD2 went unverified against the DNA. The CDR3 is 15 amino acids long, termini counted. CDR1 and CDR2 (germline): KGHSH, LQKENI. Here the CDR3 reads CASSPPVASGTFKYF.

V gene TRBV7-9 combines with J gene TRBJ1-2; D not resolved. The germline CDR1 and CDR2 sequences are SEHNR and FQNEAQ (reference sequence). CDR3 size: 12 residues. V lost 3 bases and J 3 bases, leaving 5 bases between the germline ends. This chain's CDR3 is CASSLSDYGYTF. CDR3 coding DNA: TGTGCCAGCAGCTTGTCAGACTATGGCTACACCTTC.

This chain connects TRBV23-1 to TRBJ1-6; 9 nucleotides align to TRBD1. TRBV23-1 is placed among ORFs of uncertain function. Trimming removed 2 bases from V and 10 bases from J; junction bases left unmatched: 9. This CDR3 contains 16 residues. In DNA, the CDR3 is TGCGCCAGCAGTCAAGCGGGACAGGGATCGGTATCACCCCTCCACTTT. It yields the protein CASSQAGQGSVSPLHF.

CDR3 coding DNA: TGTGCCAGCAGGCCGACAGTAAACCAAGAGACCCAGTACTTC. Protein product: CASRPTVNQETQYF. The rearrangement joins TRBV6-1 to TRBJ2-5; D might be TRBD1 (5 bases). The germline V and J ends were trimmed by 6 bases and 0 bases, with 11 bases remaining between them. Germline CDR1 is MNHNS and CDR2 is SASEGT. This CDR3 contains 14 residues.

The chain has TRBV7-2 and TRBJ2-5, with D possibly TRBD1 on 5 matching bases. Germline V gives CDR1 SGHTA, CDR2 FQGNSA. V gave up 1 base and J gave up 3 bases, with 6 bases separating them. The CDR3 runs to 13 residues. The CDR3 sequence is CASSLVREETQYF. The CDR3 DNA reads TGTGCCAGCAGCTTAGTCAGGGAAGAGACCCAGTACTTC.

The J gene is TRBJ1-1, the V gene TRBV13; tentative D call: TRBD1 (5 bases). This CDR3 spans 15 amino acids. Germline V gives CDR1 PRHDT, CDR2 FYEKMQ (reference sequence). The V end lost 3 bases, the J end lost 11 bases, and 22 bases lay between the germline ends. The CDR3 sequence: CASSLFTGTMGGAFF. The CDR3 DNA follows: TGTGCCAGCAGCTTGTTTACCGGGACGATGGGGGGGGCTTTCTTT. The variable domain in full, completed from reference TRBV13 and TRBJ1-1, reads AAGVIQSPRHLIKEKRETATLKCYPIPRHDTVYWYQQGPGQDPQFLISFYEKMQSDKGSIPDRFSAQQFSDYHSELNMSSLELGDSALYFCASSLFTGTMGGAFFGQGTRLTVV.

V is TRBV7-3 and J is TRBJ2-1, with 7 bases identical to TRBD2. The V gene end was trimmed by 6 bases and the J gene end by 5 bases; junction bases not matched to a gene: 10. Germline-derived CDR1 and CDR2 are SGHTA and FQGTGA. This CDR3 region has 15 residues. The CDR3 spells CASSITGTTHNEQFF. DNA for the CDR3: TGTGCCAGCAGTATAACCGGGACTACTCACAATGAGCAGTTCTTC.

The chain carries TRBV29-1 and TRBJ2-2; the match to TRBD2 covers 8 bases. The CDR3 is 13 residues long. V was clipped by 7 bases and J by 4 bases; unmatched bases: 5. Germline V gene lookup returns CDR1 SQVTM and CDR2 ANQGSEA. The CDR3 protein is CSAAGVPTGELFF. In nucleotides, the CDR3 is TGCAGCGCAGCGGGAGTTCCCACCGGGGAGCTGTTTTTT.

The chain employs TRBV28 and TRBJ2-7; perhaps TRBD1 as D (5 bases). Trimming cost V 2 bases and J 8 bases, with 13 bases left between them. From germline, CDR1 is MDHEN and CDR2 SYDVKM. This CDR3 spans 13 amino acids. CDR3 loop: CASSLPRQLQQYF. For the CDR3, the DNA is TGTGCCAGCAGTTTACCCCGACAGCTACAGCAGTACTTC.

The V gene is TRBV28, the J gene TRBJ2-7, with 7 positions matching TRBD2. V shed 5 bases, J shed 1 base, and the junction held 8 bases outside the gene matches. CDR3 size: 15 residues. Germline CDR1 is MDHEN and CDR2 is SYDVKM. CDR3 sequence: CASSREAGESYEQYF. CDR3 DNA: TGTGCCAGCAGTCGGGAGGCAGGCGAGTCCTACGAGCAGTACTTC.

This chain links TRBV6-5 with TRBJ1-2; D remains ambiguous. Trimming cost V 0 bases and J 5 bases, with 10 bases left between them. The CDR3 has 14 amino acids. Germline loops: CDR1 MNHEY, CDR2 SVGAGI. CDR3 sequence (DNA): TGTGCCAGCAGTTACTCGCCCGGTTTGTATGGCTACACCTTC. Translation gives CASSYSPGLYGYTF.

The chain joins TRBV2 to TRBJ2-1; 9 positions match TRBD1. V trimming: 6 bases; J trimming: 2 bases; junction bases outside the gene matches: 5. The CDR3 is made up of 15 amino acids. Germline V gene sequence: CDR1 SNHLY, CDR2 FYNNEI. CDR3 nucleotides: TGTGCCAGCAGCAAAGGACAGGGGACCTACAATGAGCAGTTCTTC. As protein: CASSKGQGTYNEQFF.

The chain's CDR3 is CASRTSGGYEQYF. CDR3 DNA: TGTGCCAGTAGGACTAGCGGGGGGTACGAGCAGTACTTC. The rearrangement links TRBV28 to TRBJ2-7; TRBD2 agrees at 14 bases. Germline assignment: CDR1 MDHEN and CDR2 SYDVKM. This CDR3 comprises 13 residues. Germline trimming cut 9 bases from V and 4 bases from J; bases unmatched to any gene: 2.

The chain's CDR3 is CASSMVSANYGYTF. The CDR3, as DNA: TGTGCCAGTAGTATGGTCAGCGCTAACTATGGCTACACCTTC. The rearrangement links TRBV19 to TRBJ1-2; D not resolved. Germline V gives CDR1 LNHDA, CDR2 SQIVND (reference sequence). V was cut by 3 bases and J by 0 bases, with 8 bases left in between. The CDR3 contains 14 residues.

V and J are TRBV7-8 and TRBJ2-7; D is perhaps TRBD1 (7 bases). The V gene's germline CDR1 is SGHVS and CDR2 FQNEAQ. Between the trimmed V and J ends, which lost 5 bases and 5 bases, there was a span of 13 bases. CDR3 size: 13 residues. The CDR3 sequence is CASSRGTVNEQYF. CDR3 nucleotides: TGTGCCAGCAGCCGCGGGACAGTCAACGAGCAGTACTTC.

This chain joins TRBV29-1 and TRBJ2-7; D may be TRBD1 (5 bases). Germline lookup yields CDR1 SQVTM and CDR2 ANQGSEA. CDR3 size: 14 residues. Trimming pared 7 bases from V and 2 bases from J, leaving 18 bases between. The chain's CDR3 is CSAGRPRAPYEQYF. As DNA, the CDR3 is TGCAGCGCCGGACGCCCCAGGGCCCCCTACGAGCAGTACTTC.

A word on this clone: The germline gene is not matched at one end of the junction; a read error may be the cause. DNA of the CDR3: TGTTCCAGCAGCCGAGGGACAGGGGCTTCGTACTTC. Residues: CSSSRGTGASYF. The V and J genes are TRBV7-9 and TRBJ2-7; TRBD1 aligns across 10 bases. The CDR3 runs 12 residues. Germline V lookup: CDR1 SEHNR, CDR2 FQNEAQ (reference sequence).

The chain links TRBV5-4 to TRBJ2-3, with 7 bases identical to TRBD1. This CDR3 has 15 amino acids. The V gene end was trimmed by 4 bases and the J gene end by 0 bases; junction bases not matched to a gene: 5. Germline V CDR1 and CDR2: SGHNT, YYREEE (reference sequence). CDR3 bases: TGTGCCAGCAGCCCAAGGACAGGTAGCACAGATACGCAGTATTTT. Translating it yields CASSPRTGSTDTQYF. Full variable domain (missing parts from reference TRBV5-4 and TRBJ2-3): ETGVTQSPTHLIKTRGQQVTLRCSSQSGHNTVSWYQQALGQGPQFIFQYYREEENGRGNFPPRFSGLQFPNYSSELNVNALELDDSALYLCASSPRTGSTDTQYFGPGTRLTVL.